This T cell receptor beta chain comes out of a study of identical twins. Unique molecular identifiers were present on the cDNA, which also gained a universal primer site by template switching. MiXCR, applied by TCRdb to the 5' RACE reads, yields one record per CDR3 protein. The sample consists of some 730,000 distinct CDR3 sequences, approximately 18% of them appearing once. This clonotype has a count of ten or more. V was pared by 2 bases and J by 4 bases, with 16 bases between. The germline V gene encodes CDR1 SGHRS and CDR2 YFSETQ. This CDR3 has 16 residues. The donor group consisted entirely of healthy Caucasians. The same specimen was also included in a second study, on T cells expressing NK-cell markers. Per that study: The eight sequenced donors comprised seven who were HCMV-seropositive and one who was seronegative. Several donors' CD3+CD56-NKG2C+ cells were dominated by the same clonotypes.

The sample comprised PBMCs. This chain connects TRBV5-1 to TRBJ2-1; either TRBD1 or TRBD2 may fit D (5 bases each). The clonotype was recovered from a woman younger than 35 in good health. CDR3: CASSFGLGHSYNEQFF. In nucleotides, the CDR3 is TGCGCCAGCAGCTTCGGACTCGGACACTCATACAATGAGCAGTTCTTC.